One sample yielded the 20 T cell receptor beta chains listed below, sequenced in a study of cytomegalovirus exposure and HLA in healthy donors. 13 Jbeta primers and 60 Vbeta primers were used for the PCR. Sequencing was performed with immunoSEQ multiplex PCR; in TCRdb, only in-frame clones are kept and a portion is missing. The repertoire has about 150,000 clones, about 84% of them found once; the top ten carry approximately 1.3%. The sequencing input was PBMCs. These receptors were taken from a man aged 50 or older in good health and CMV-seropositive.

This clone was observed a handful of times. The V and J genes are TRBV9 and TRBJ2-5; TRBD2 is a possible D gene (6 bases). The CDR3 has 13 residues. In germline, CDR1 is SGDLS, CDR2 YYNGEE. Trimming removed 3 bases at V and 3 bases at J, with 9 bases between. CDR3 region: CASSAGDEETQYF. The CDR3 DNA follows: TGTGCCAGCAGCGCGGGGGATGAAGAGACCCAGTACTTC.

The V and J genes are TRBV18 and TRBJ2-1, with a tentative D call TRBD2 (5 bases). V lost 3 bases and J lost 9, with 18 bases in between. This CDR3 spans 15 amino acids. Germline V lookup: CDR1 KGHSH, CDR2 LQKENI. CDR3 residues: CASSPETFGRVEQFF. The CDR3 DNA reads as TGTGCCAGCTCACCCGAGACCTTCGGGCGGGTTGAGCAGTTCTTC.

This clone was found a few times. The V gene is TRBV6-4, the J gene TRBJ2-4, with D perhaps matching TRBD2 (6 bases). V dropped 10 bases and J dropped 0 bases, with 16 bases sitting between them. The germline gives CDR1 MRHNA, CDR2 SNTAGT. This CDR3 has 15 residues. CDR3 loop: CATAAGSSAKNIQYF. The CDR3 nucleotides are TGTGCCACCGCCGCGGGGAGCTCAGCCAAAAACATTCAGTACTTC.

V usage is TRBV28 and J usage is TRBJ2-1; 12 nucleotides agree with TRBD2. Per germline, CDR1 MDHEN and CDR2 SYDVKM. V lost 5 bases, J lost 4 bases, and 9 bases stayed unmatched. The CDR3 is made up of 17 amino acids. This CDR3 reads CASSLRLAGEWYNEQFF. In DNA form, the CDR3 reads TGTGCCAGCAGTCTCCGACTAGCGGGAGAGTGGTACAATGAGCAGTTCTTC.

The genes are TRBV28 and TRBJ2-7; D is perhaps TRBD2 (6 bases). Trimming took 6 bases from V and 3 from J, leaving 9 bases between them. Germline V CDR1 and CDR2: MDHEN, SYDVKM. The CDR3 loop spans 12 amino acids. Here the CDR3 reads CASRRDLYEQYF. The CDR3 coding sequence is TGTGCCAGCAGGCGGGACCTCTACGAGCAGTACTTC. Complete variable domain (other parts from reference TRBV28 and TRBJ2-7): DVKVTQSSRYLVKRTGEKVFLECVQDMDHENMFWYRQDPGLGLRLIYFSYDVKMKEKGDIPEGYSVSREKKERFSLILESASTNQTSMYLCASRRDLYEQYFGPGTRLTVT.

On this clone: Other DNA sequences in this sample translate to the same CDR3. The rearrangement links TRBV28 to TRBJ2-2; 8 bases agree with TRBD1. The CDR3 spans 16 residues. Germline values: CDR1 MDHEN, CDR2 SYDVKM. With V trimmed by 2 bases and J by 2 bases, 4 bases remained unmatched. The CDR3 region is CASSLIGQGNTGELFF. The CDR3 DNA sequence: TGTGCCAGCAGTTTAATTGGACAGGGAAACACCGGGGAGCTGTTTTTT.

J is TRBJ1-1 and V is TRBV2; TRBD1 might be the D (6 bases). Germline V lookup: CDR1 SNHLY, CDR2 FYNNEI. V was pared by 6 bases and J by 4 bases, with 12 bases between. This CDR3 has 13 residues. CDR3 in DNA: TGTGCCAGCAGCCCACAGGGTTTCACTGAAGCTTTCTTT. Translating it yields CASSPQGFTEAFF. Based on the CDR3 plus reference TRBV2 and TRBJ1-1, the full variable domain is EPEVTQTPSHQVTQMGQEVILRCVPISNHLYFYWYRQILGQKVEFLVSFYNNEISEKSEIFDDQFSVERPDGSNFTLKIRSTKLEDSAMYFCASSPQGFTEAFFGQGTRLTVV.

This clone was observed once. The rearrangement uses TRBV11-3 and TRBJ2-5, with 9 bases fitting TRBD2. The V gene end was trimmed by 3 bases and the J gene end by 2 bases; junction bases not matched to a gene: 10. The length of the CDR3 is 17 residues. CDR1 and CDR2 from the germline V gene are SGHNT and YENEEA. CDR3 amino acids: CASSLGRLADQQETQYF. In DNA, the CDR3 is TGTGCCAGCAGCTTGGGGAGACTAGCGGATCAGCAAGAGACCCAGTACTTC. The complete variable domain, with remaining parts taken from reference TRBV11-3 and TRBJ2-5, reads EAGVVQSPRYKIIEKKQPVAFWCNPISGHNTLYWYLQNLGQGPELLIRYENEEAVDDSQLPKDRFSAERLKGVDSTLKIQPAELGDSAVYLCASSLGRLADQQETQYFGPGTRLLVL.

The DNA of the CDR3 is TGTGCCAGCAGCTTAGGAGGGGGGACAGGGGGCGAAAATGAGCAGTTCTTC. This sequence encodes CASSLGGGTGGENEQFF. The chain uses TRBV7-9 and TRBJ2-1; 12 bases fit TRBD1. CDR1 and CDR2 from the germline V gene are SEHNR and FQNEAQ (reference sequence). J lost 7 bases, V lost 1 base, and 8 bases had no gene match. The CDR3 runs to 17 residues.

This chain links TRBV15 with TRBJ2-1, with D possibly being TRBD1 (6 bases). V shed 0 bases and J shed 3 bases, with 6 bases lying between them. The CDR3 spans 14 residues. Germline values: CDR1 LNHNV, CDR2 YYDKDF (reference sequence). The CDR3 sequence: CATSREDSYNEQFF. CDR3 sequence (DNA): TGTGCCACCAGCAGAGAGGACAGCTACAATGAGCAGTTCTTC. Together with reference TRBV15 and TRBJ2-1, the CDR3 gives the full variable domain: DAMVIQNPRYQVTQFGKPVTLSCSQTLNHNVMYWYQQKSSQAPKLLFHYYDKDFNNEADTPDNFQSRRPNTSFCFLDIRSPGLGDTAMYLCATSREDSYNEQFFGPGTRLTVL.

The chain combines TRBV28 with TRBJ2-7; 10 bases match TRBD1. CDR3 length: 14 residues. Losses at the gene ends were 5 bases for V and 4 bases for J; bases not matched to a gene: 5. Germline V gene data show CDR1 as MDHEN and CDR2 as SYDVKM. In DNA, the CDR3 is TGTGCCAGCAGTCGGGACAGGGGTTATTACGAGCAGTACTTC. It yields the protein CASSRDRGYYEQYF.

J is TRBJ1-1 and V is TRBV19; 11 positions match TRBD1. The CDR3 runs 15 residues. V lost 7 bases, J lost 4 bases, and 8 bases stayed unmatched. Germline V CDR1 and CDR2: LNHDA, SQIVND (reference sequence). CDR3 sequence reads: CASKFGTGGFTEAFF. CDR3 DNA: TGTGCCAGTAAATTCGGGACAGGGGGTTTCACTGAAGCTTTCTTT.

This chain connects TRBV7-2 to TRBJ1-3; 12 nucleotides agree with TRBD1. Trimming cost V 5 bases and J 1 base; bases outside gene matches: 9. CDR3 length equals 18 residues. Germline CDR1 reads SGHTA; CDR2 reads FQGNSA. CDR3 in amino acids: CASSAPGQGALSGNTIYF. In DNA, the CDR3 is TGTGCCAGCAGCGCACCGGGACAGGGGGCTTTATCTGGAAACACCATATATTTT.

The chain has TRBV27 and TRBJ1-2; D unclear. The length of the CDR3 is 14 residues. The germline CDR1 and CDR2 sequences are MNHEY and SMNVEV (reference sequence). Between the trimmed V and J ends, which lost 2 bases and 4 bases, there was a span of 11 bases. In nucleotides, the CDR3 is TGTGCCAGCAGTTTAACTAGGGAGGGCTATGGCTACACCTTC. Protein: CASSLTREGYGYTF.

The chain employs TRBV5-6 and TRBJ1-2; D is uncertain. This CDR3 region has 12 residues. The germline V gene has CDR1 SGHDT and CDR2 YYEEEE. Trimming left V 1 base short and J 8 bases short, with 9 bases between. CDR3 DNA sequence: TGTGCCAGCAGCTTGAGTGTAGTGGGCTACACCTTC. It encodes CASSLSVVGYTF. The full variable domain, rest sourced from reference TRBV5-6 and TRBJ1-2, is DAGVTQSPTHLIKTRGQQVTLRCSPKSGHDTVSWYQQALGQGPQFIFQYYEEEERQRGNFPDRFSGHQFPNYSSELNVNALLLGDSALYLCASSLSVVGYTFGSGTRLTVV.

The chain combines TRBV13 with TRBJ1-1; D is unclear. Between the trimmed V and J ends, which lost 2 bases and 1 base, there was a span of 2 bases. CDR1 is PRHDT and CDR2 is FYEKMQ in the germline V gene (reference sequence). This CDR3 spans 12 amino acids. In DNA, the CDR3 is TGTGCCAGCAGCTTACGGAACACTGAAGCTTTCTTT. Protein sequence: CASSLRNTEAFF.

The V gene is TRBV7-8, the J gene TRBJ2-1, with no clear D. Germline V gene sequence: CDR1 SGHVS, CDR2 FQNEAQ. V was trimmed by 4 bases and J by 8 bases, leaving 12 bases between them. CDR3 length equals 13 residues. DNA of the CDR3: TGTGCCAGCAGCTCCCCCGGGTTGGATGAGCAGTTCTTC. Translating it yields CASSSPGLDEQFF.

V is TRBV15 and J is TRBJ2-5; maybe TRBD2 (5 bases). Trimming removed 4 bases from V and 4 bases from J, with 25 bases in between. The V gene's germline CDR1 is LNHNV and CDR2 YYDKDF (reference sequence). The CDR3 extends over 18 amino acids. CDR3 in amino acids: CATSNSLGVWKAGETQYF. In DNA form, the CDR3 reads TGTGCCACCAGCAACAGCTTAGGAGTTTGGAAGGCGGGAGAGACCCAGTACTTC.

V usage is TRBV14 and J usage is TRBJ1-1; D not certain. Per germline, CDR1 SGHDN and CDR2 FVKESK. The ends were cut back, 6 bases at V and 3 bases at J, with 14 bases in the middle. The CDR3 runs 14 residues. The CDR3 nucleotides read TGTGCCAGCAGTGCTCGGGGTCTGGACACTGAAGCTTTCTTT. Translating gives CASSARGLDTEAFF.

The chain is built from TRBV27 and TRBJ2-7; TRBD2 matches 11 bases. Per germline, CDR1 MNHEY and CDR2 SMNVEV (reference sequence). With 1 base clipped from V and 5 bases from J, the junction kept 4 bases outside the gene matches. The CDR3 loop spans 15 amino acids. CDR3 sequence: CASSLLAGGSNEQYF. As DNA, the CDR3 is TGTGCCAGCAGTTTATTAGCGGGAGGGTCTAACGAGCAGTACTTC.